This TCR beta chain emerged from a study of response to subunit inactivated influenza vaccine. Trimming cost V 3 bases and J 2 bases, with 10 bases left between them. Germline V gives CDR1 MNHEY, CDR2 SVGEGT. The CDR3 loop spans 14 amino acids. TCRdb re-derived calls from the RT-PCR reads in MiXCR, one entry per CDR3 protein. The table includes over 450,000 distinct CDR3 sequences, over 10% detected once. As to this clonotype: The target antigen is unknown.

Findings of the study overall: The authors offered the suggestion that each seasonal influenza vaccination recruits few new T cells.

This sequence was found in a man aged 50 or older who received an inactivated influenza vaccine. The chain combines TRBV6-2 or TRBV6-3 with TRBJ2-5, with D unclear. The source was PBMCs from blood, collected about 6 weeks after vaccination. Here the CDR3 DNA reads TGTGCCAGCAGTTATTATAGGACGCAAGAGACCCAGTACTTC. As protein: CASSYYRTQETQYF.